This TCR beta chain was found in a study of T-cell reconstitution after alpha-beta-depleted transplantation in children. Broader study findings: Where some patients showed high TCRbeta diversity at day 60, it came from recipient T cells and thymic progenitors that had survived. About two months after transplant, alpha-beta T cells reportedly came from several hundred expanded graft clones. A year had passed since transplant, and T-cell counts and diversity by then came mostly from newly produced T cells.

The authors prepared the TCRbeta library with unique molecular identifiers. TCRdb reprocessed the PCR reads with MiXCR, giving one entry per CDR3 protein. The sample shows more than 400,000 distinct CDR3 sequences, about 10% of them seen only once. This clonotype was observed a handful of times. No antigen is known for it. This CDR3 spans 16 amino acids. CDR1 is DFQATT and CDR2 is SNEGSKA in the germline V gene (reference sequence). V lost 0 bases to trimming and J lost 4 bases; unmatched junction nucleotides: 7. The V call is TRBV20-1, the J call TRBJ2-7, with TRBD2 identical over 12 bases. This clonotype originated in a female patient aged 2-9 years who had a stem cell transplant for aplastic anemia, so the T cells may come from the graft donor. This specimen consisted of PBMCs, mostly from graft donor cells, obtained 180 days after TCRalphabeta/CD19-depleted stem cell transplant. The CDR3 protein is CSARDQTSGSIYEQYF. The DNA of the CDR3 is TGCAGTGCTAGAGATCAGACTAGCGGGAGTATTTACGAGCAGTACTTC.